The T cell receptor beta chain under discussion was sequenced for a study of blood T cell repertoires in COVID-19. Looking at the study overall: Sources were T cells, B-cell-depleted T cells, or PBMCs; the material itself was cDNA or gDNA.

Clones were read by immunoSEQ multiplex PCR, and TCRdb kept only the in-frame ones, dropping some. The sample yields 250,000 to 350,000 clones, 90% to 95% seen once. This CDR3 contains 14 residues. Per germline, CDR1 WSHSY and CDR2 SAAADI. This TCR was sampled from a woman in her 30s with COVID-19, enrolled during active disease. The rearrangement links TRBV10-2 to TRBJ1-5; unclear D gene. Specimen: peripheral blood. The CDR3 sequence: CGPTGRRSNQPQHF. For the CDR3, the DNA is TGCGGACCTACGGGTAGACGGTCCAATCAGCCCCAGCATTTT.